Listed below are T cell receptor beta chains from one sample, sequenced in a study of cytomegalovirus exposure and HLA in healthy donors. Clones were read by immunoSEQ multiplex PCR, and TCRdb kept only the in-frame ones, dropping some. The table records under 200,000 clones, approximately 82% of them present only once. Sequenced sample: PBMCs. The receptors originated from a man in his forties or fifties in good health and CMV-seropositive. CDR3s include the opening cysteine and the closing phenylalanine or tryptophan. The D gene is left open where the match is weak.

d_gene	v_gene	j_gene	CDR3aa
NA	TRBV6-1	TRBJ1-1	CASSPGSNTEAFF
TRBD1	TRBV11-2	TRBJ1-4	CASSRDRRQEKLFF
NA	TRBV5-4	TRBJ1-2	CASSPGRGVNGYTF
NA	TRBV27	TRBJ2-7	CASSFGLRPRGVDEQYF
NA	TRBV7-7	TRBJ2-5	CASSLGQGGGQETQYF
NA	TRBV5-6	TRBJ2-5	CASADLSETQYF
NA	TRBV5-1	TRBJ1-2	CASSWTSGQSNYGYTF
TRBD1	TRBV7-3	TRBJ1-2	CASGPSGGNYGYTF
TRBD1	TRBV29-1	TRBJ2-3	CSVAATGGLSDTQYF
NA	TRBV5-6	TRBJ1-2	CASSSRRDGHYGYTF
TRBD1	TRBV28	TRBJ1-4	CASYRGQGWTNEKLFF
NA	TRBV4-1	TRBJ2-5	CASSPSPAGSLQETQYF
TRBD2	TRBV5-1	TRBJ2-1	CASSLLAGGPPYSYNEQFF
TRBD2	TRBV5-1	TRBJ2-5	CASSSTGLAGQETQYF
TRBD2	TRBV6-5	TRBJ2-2	CASSPGEGNTGELFF
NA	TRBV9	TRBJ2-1	CASSVAPGRSYNEQFF
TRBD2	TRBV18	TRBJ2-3	CASSPRLAGDTQYF
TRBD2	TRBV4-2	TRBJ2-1	CASSQESGGWNGEQFF
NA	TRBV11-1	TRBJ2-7	CASSLRHEQYF
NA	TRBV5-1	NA	CASVGSSYEQYF
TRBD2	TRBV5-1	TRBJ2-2	CASSSALAGGIRTGELFF
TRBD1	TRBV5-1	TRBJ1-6	CASSSQTGDNSPLHF